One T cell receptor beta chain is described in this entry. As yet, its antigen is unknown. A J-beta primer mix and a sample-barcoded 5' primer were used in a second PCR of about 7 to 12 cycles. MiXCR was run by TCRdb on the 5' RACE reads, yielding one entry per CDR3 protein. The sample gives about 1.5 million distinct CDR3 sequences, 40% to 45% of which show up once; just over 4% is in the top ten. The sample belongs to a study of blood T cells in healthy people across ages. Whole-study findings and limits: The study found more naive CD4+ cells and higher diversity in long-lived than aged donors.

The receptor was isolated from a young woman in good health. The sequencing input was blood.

The CDR3 DNA sequence: TGTGCCAGCAGCTTAGCGGGGGCAGGCGGCATGAACACTGAAGCTTTCTTT. Encoded protein: CASSLAGAGGMNTEAFF. J is TRBJ1-1 and V is TRBV7-9; D is perhaps TRBD1 (6 bases). V shed 0 bases and J shed 0 bases, with 14 bases lying between them. Germline CDR1 reads SEHNR; CDR2 reads FQNEAQ (reference sequence). The CDR3 contains 17 residues.